This T cell receptor (beta chain) was retrieved from a study of T-cell memory formation after mild COVID-19. Each CDR3 protein gets one entry after TCRdb re-called the 5' RACE reads with MiXCR. The sample includes roughly 380,000 distinct CDR3 sequences, 25% to 30% of them seen just once. Germline lookup yields CDR1 DFQATT and CDR2 SNEGSKA (reference sequence). V lost 4 bases, J lost 1 base, and 10 bases lay in between. This CDR3 has 13 amino acids. The chain uses TRBV20-1 and TRBJ1-1; D gene unclear. Sequenced sample: PBMCs or a T cell subset sorted from them (not recorded which). This sequence originates from an adult woman who had mild COVID-19 (a few samples of this study predate the infection). Cell type and time point are not known. The CDR3 spells CSATQWTNTEAFF. The CDR3 nucleotides are TGCAGTGCTACACAGTGGACGAACACTGAAGCTTTCTTT.